This is a list of T cell receptor beta chains from one sample in a study of human T cells and chemical hapten exposure. TCRdb independently ran MiXCR on the RACE reads; one entry per CDR3 protein. The profile covers approximately 400,000 distinct CDR3 sequences, with 4.5% to 5.5% appearing a single time and around 2.6% taken by the ten largest. The source was whole blood, collected in connection with sensitization to the hapten diphenylcyclopropenone (DPC). These receptors were obtained from a woman aged 45-59 years with alopecia areata. Some clones in this sample may be carry-over from other donors' samples. Each CDR3 is given with its conserved first and last residue. D genes are given only for firm matches. Clone size is stated in some rows and not others, as once, few, many or a class when expanded.

TRBD1 | . | TRBJ1-5 | TRBV29-1 | TGCAGCGTTCGGGACAGGCGGCAAGGAAATCAGCCCCAGCATTTT | CSVRDRRQGNQPQHF
. | many | TRBJ2-3 | TRBV3-1 | TGTGCCAGCAGCCAAGCCGGTCATTCCACAGATACGCAGTATTTT | CASSQAGHSTDTQYF
TRBD1 | . | TRBJ2-7 | TRBV6-2/TRBV6-3 | TGTGCCAGCAGCTCGACAGGGGATAGCAACGAGCAGTACTTC | CASSSTGDSNEQYF
. | many | TRBJ2-1 | TRBV6-5 | TGTGCCAGCCGACTTGGGGGGATCAATGAGCAGTTCTTC | CASRLGGINEQFF
TRBD1 | few | TRBJ2-7 | TRBV7-6 | TGTGCCAGCAGCCGGCCAGGACAGGGGGACCACGAGCAGTACTTC | CASSRPGQGDHEQYF
. | . | TRBJ1-1 | TRBV12-3/TRBV12-4 | TGTGCCAGCAGGGAGCTTAGGATGAACACTGAAGCTTTCTTT | CASRELRMNTEAFF
. | many | TRBJ2-6 | TRBV29-1 | TGCAGCGTTGATACGGGGGACGTTTCTGGGGCCAACGTCCTGACTTTC | CSVDTGDVSGANVLTF
. | many | TRBJ2-7 | TRBV6-5 | TGTGCCAGCAGTCCCTCGCCGAGCGGGGAGCAGTACTTC | CASSPSPSGEQYF
. | . | TRBJ1-2 | TRBV29-1 | TGCAGCGGGGGGGAGGCTAACTATGGCTACACCTTC | CSGGEANYGYTF
. | many | TRBJ2-7 | TRBV15 | TGTGCCACCAGCAGAGAGTGGAACAGGGCCTACGAGCAGTACTTC | CATSREWNRAYEQYF
. | many | TRBJ2-5 | TRBV29-1 | TGCAGCGTGGCGGGGCAGGGGGGTGTAGAGACCCAGTACTTC | CSVAGQGGVETQYF
TRBD1 | many | TRBJ1-1 | TRBV13 | TGTGCCAGCAGCTTTGGACAGGGGTACACTGAAGCTTTCTTT | CASSFGQGYTEAFF
TRBD2 | many | TRBJ2-1 | TRBV29-1 | TGCAGCGTCTTGGAGCGACTAGCGGGACCAGGATACAATGAGCAGTTCTTC | CSVLERLAGPGYNEQFF
. | many | TRBJ2-4 | TRBV28 | TGTGCCAGCAGTTTCCCCCAGCGGGACATTCAGTACTTC | CASSFPQRDIQYF
. | many | TRBJ2-3 | TRBV28 | TGTGCCAGCAGCTTAGGCGGCAGCACAGATACGCAGTATTTT | CASSLGGSTDTQYF
. | . | TRBJ1-5 | TRBV2 | TGTGCCAGCAGTGGAAGCCTCAATCAGCCCCAGCATTTT | CASSGSLNQPQHF
. | many | TRBJ1-3 | TRBV5-1 | TGCGCCAGCAGCTTGACGGCAGACGGAAACACCATATATTTT | CASSLTADGNTIYF
TRBD1 | many | TRBJ2-2 | TRBV7-6 | TGTGCCAGCAGTCCGGACAGGGCGGGTACCGGGGAGCTGTTTTTT | CASSPDRAGTGELFF
TRBD1 | many | TRBJ2-3 | TRBV4-3 | TGCGCCAGCAGCCCCCGACGACAGGGGGCAAGTGATACGCAGTATTTT | CASSPRRQGASDTQYF
. | . | TRBJ1-5 | TRBV28 | TGTGCCAGCATTCCGGGAAGGGCTCAGCCCCAGCATTTT | CASIPGRAQPQHF
. | many | TRBJ1-1 | TRBV2 | TGTGCCAGCAGGGGTCCGAACACTGAAGCTTTCTTT | CASRGPNTEAFF
. | many | TRBJ2-1 | TRBV5-1 | TGCGCCAGCAGCTTTAGTCACAGTACGGGGGCCCTATACAATGAGCAGTTCTTC | CASSFSHSTGALYNEQFF
TRBD1 | . | TRBJ1-2 | TRBV12-3/TRBV12-4 | TGTGCCAGCAGAAGAGGACAGGGAGCTAACTATGGCTACACCTTC | CASRRGQGANYGYTF
TRBD2 | few | TRBJ2-7 | TRBV20-1 | TGCAGTGCTAGCGTGGAGCCGGGACTAGCGGTTTCCTCCACCTACGAGCAGTACTTC | CSASVEPGLAVSSTYEQYF
. | many | TRBJ1-1 | TRBV7-9 | TGTGCCAGCAGCTTACATGGGGTGAACACTGAAGCTTTCTTT | CASSLHGVNTEAFF
TRBD1 | many | TRBJ1-2 | TRBV12-3/TRBV12-4 | TGTGCCAGCAGTTTTGGGGACAGGGTCCGTGGCTACACCTTC | CASSFGDRVRGYTF
. | many | TRBJ2-3 | TRBV29-1 | TGCAGCGTCATGGGGGATACGCAGTATTTT | CSVMGDTQYF
TRBD1 | many | TRBJ1-5 | TRBV9 | TGTGCCAGCAGCCCGACAGGGCATAGCAATCAGCCCCAGCATTTT | CASSPTGHSNQPQHF
. | many | TRBJ2-1 | TRBV6-6 | TGTGCCAGCAGTTACCCAGGGAACGAGCAGTTCTTC | CASSYPGNEQFF
. | many | TRBJ1-2 | TRBV12-3/TRBV12-4 | TGTGCCAGCAGTACCGCAACGGGGCAGGGCTATGGCTACACCTTC | CASSTATGQGYGYTF
. | many | TRBJ2-7 | TRBV3-1 | TGTGCCAGCAGCACCCGGTCTTACGAGCAGTACTTC | CASSTRSYEQYF
TRBD1 | many | TRBJ1-2 | TRBV29-1 | TGCAGCGTTGTCGGGGACAGGGCCGGCTACACCTTC | CSVVGDRAGYTF
. | few | TRBJ2-3 | TRBV28 | TGTGCCAGCAGACGATTTGAAGATACGCAGTATTTT | CASRRFEDTQYF
. | many | TRBJ2-4 | TRBV11-2 | TGTGCCAGCAGCTTAAGCGTGGGAGCCAAAAACATTCAGTACTTC | CASSLSVGAKNIQYF
TRBD1 | . | TRBJ2-1 | TRBV12-3/TRBV12-4 | TGTGCCAGCAGTTTAGTACAGGGGGTAAATGAGCAGTTCTTC | CASSLVQGVNEQFF
TRBD1 | many | TRBJ2-3 | TRBV20-1 | TGCAGTGCTTTACAGGGGGACGGCACAGATACGCAGTATTTT | CSALQGDGTDTQYF
. | . | TRBJ2-7 | TRBV29-1 | TGCAGCGTGTATTTCCGGAGTGAGCAGTACTTC | CSVYFRSEQYF
TRBD1 | many | TRBJ2-1 | TRBV5-1 | TGCGCCAGCAGCCTAACAGGGGGCGGCTACAATGAGCAGTTCTTC | CASSLTGGGYNEQFF
. | many | TRBJ1-5 | TRBV6-5 | TGTGCCAGCAGTTTACTGGGTCCGGGGGCGGGTAGCAATCAGCCCCAGCATTTT | CASSLLGPGAGSNQPQHF
. | . | TRBJ2-1 | TRBV29-1 | TGCAGCGTTGATGGCTCGGGAGTCGTTGGTGAGCAGTTCTTC | CSVDGSGVVGEQFF
. | many | TRBJ2-1 | TRBV10-2 | TGCGCCAGCAGTAAGAATGAGCAGTTCTTC | CASSKNEQFF
. | many | TRBJ2-6 | TRBV9 | TGTGCCAGCAGCGTAGAGGGGACTGGGGCCAACGTCCTGACTTTC | CASSVEGTGANVLTF
TRBD2 | many | TRBJ2-1 | TRBV4-1 | TGCGCCAGCAGCCAAGAAGCTAGCGGGAGAGGTGAGCAGTTCTTC | CASSQEASGRGEQFF
. | . | TRBJ2-4 | TRBV13 | TGTGCCAGCGGCCCCAAAGCCAAAAACATTCAGTACTTC | CASGPKAKNIQYF
. | many | TRBJ2-5 | TRBV5-4 | TGTGCCAGCAGCTCTACACTAGAGACCCAGTACTTC | CASSSTLETQYF
. | many | TRBJ1-1 | TRBV11-2 | TGTGCCAGCAGCTTAAAAAACGCTGAAGCTTTCTTT | CASSLKNAEAFF
. | many | TRBJ2-3 | TRBV10-3 | TGTGCCATCACCCCACAGGTTACAGATACGCAGTATTTT | CAITPQVTDTQYF
. | . | TRBJ2-2 | TRBV3-1 | TGTGCCAGCAGCCAAGCTGGAACCGGGGAGCTGTTTTTT | CASSQAGTGELFF
. | many | TRBJ1-5 | TRBV5-5 | TGTGCCAGCAGCTTGTGGGGTGGTCAGCCCCAGCATTTT | CASSLWGGQPQHF
. | . | TRBJ1-2 | TRBV20-1 | TGCAGTGCCCTCCAAGGACGGCTCTCGAGCTACACCTTC | CSALQGRLSSYTF
. | many | TRBJ2-3 | TRBV5-1 | TGCGCCAGCAGCTTGGACAGCGACGAGACTAGCACAGATACGCAGTATTTT | CASSLDSDETSTDTQYF
. | . | TRBJ2-6 | TRBV6-1 | TGTGCCAGCAGTGAAGTTGACTCTGGGGCCAACGTCCTGACTTTC | CASSEVDSGANVLTF